The T cell receptor (beta chain) under discussion was sequenced for a study of OX40 agonist ivuxolimab in advanced cancers. This CDR3 comprises 14 residues. V lost 8 bases and J 0 bases, leaving 11 bases between the germline ends. Germline V gene sequence: CDR1 SGHVS, CDR2 FQNEAQ. Generated by immunoSEQ multiplex PCR, the TCRdb table keeps only in-frame clones and is missing some. The repertoire consists of fewer than 75,000 clones, with roughly 90% occurring once and the leading ten covering under 0.75%. The chain recombines TRBV7-8 with TRBJ1-5, with unresolved D. This clonotype originated in an adult with an advanced solid tumor such as melanoma, head and neck, liver or kidney cancer. The specimen comprised CD4+ or CD8+ T cells sorted from blood, sampled in a trial of the OX40 agonist ivuxolimab. CDR3 coding DNA: TGTGCCAGCGGGCTCGCCTATAGCAATCAGCCCCAGCATTTT. Translated: CASGLAYSNQPQHF.